Detailed here is one T cell receptor beta chain. The sample comes from a study of cytomegalovirus exposure and HLA in healthy donors. Researchers ran the PCR with 60 Vbeta and 13 Jbeta primers. Assay: immunoSEQ multiplex PCR; the TCRdb copy retains only in-frame clones and omits some. The sample features 100,000 to 150,000 clones, with around 1.6% in its top ten. The sample consisted of PBMCs. The TCR was taken from a man aged 18-30 years in good health and CMV-seronegative.

CDR3 coding DNA: TGCGCCAGCAGCCCAAGGACTGACTCCTACAATGAGCAGTTCTTC. Amino acid sequence: CASSPRTDSYNEQFF. The chain couples TRBV5-1 to TRBJ2-1; a possible D gene is TRBD2 (5 bases). The V and J ends lost 4 bases and 0 bases respectively, with 11 bases between them. The CDR3 contains 15 residues. The germline V gene has CDR1 SGHRS and CDR2 YFSETQ.